The T cell receptor beta chain described here comes from a study of OX40 agonist ivuxolimab in advanced cancers. Study in general: Participants averaged about 60 years of age (range about 23 to 90) and were 75% to 90% male.

The CDR3 has 15 amino acids. Deletions cut 1 base from V and 1 base from J, with 8 bases between. The germline V gene has CDR1 SGHRS and CDR2 YFSETQ. This table comes from immunoSEQ multiplex PCR, and its TCRdb copy is limited to in-frame clones, with some not included. The sample has some 140,000 clones; just over 90% are singletons. The V and J genes are TRBV5-1 and TRBJ2-2; no firm D call. Sample: CD4+ or CD8+ T cells sorted from blood, taken in a trial of the OX40 agonist ivuxolimab. The clonotype originates from an adult with an advanced solid tumor such as melanoma, head and neck, liver or kidney cancer. The chain's CDR3 is CASSLWQVNTGELFF. The CDR3, as DNA: TGCGCCAGCAGCTTGTGGCAGGTGAACACCGGGGAGCTGTTTTTT.